Listed below are T cell receptor beta chains from one sample, sequenced in a study of T cells in Graves' hyperthyroidism and ophthalmopathy. In TCRdb, the multiplex PCR reads were re-called with MiXCR into one record per CDR3 protein. The sample yields 250,000 to 300,000 distinct CDR3 sequences, 10% to 15% seen once. Material for sequencing was blood. The receptors derive from a woman under 40 with Graves' hyperthyroidism that later progressed to Graves' ophthalmopathy. Both conserved end residues are part of each CDR3. D genes are given only for firm matches. A clone size is listed for some rows: how often the clone was seen (once, few, many), or a class if it is expanded.

d_gene	abundance	len	v_gene	j_gene	CDR3aa	CDR3nt
NA	many	16	TRBV30	TRBJ1-3	CAWSWRTASSGNTIYF	TGTGCCTGGAGTTGGCGGACAGCTAGCTCTGGAAACACCATATATTTT
TRBD1	many	17	TRBV6-1	TRBJ2-7	CASRSRGFAGTAYEQYF	TGTGCCAGCAGGAGTAGGGGCTTTGCCGGGACAGCCTACGAGCAGTACTTC
NA	many	12	TRBV6-2/TRBV6-3	TRBJ1-1	CASRQPNTEAFF	TGTGCCAGCAGACAACCGAACACTGAAGCTTTCTTT
TRBD1	NA	12	TRBV29-1	TRBJ2-1	CSVWTGVGEQFF	TGCAGCGTCTGGACAGGGGTAGGTGAGCAGTTCTTC
TRBD2	many	15	TRBV7-8	TRBJ2-1	CASSPSGRANNEQFF	TGTGCCAGCAGCCCTAGCGGGAGGGCGAACAATGAGCAGTTCTTC
NA	many	15	TRBV10-3	TRBJ1-1	CAISESPDLNTEAFF	TGTGCCATCAGTGAGTCTCCAGACTTGAACACTGAAGCTTTCTTT
NA	NA	12	TRBV19	TRBJ1-6	CASNRENSPLHF	TGTGCCAGTAACCGGGAAAATTCACCCCTCCACTTT
NA	many	13	TRBV24-1	TRBJ1-2	CATSDGTTYGYTF	TGTGCCACCAGTGATGGGACGACCTATGGCTACACCTTC
TRBD1	many	16	TRBV5-1	TRBJ2-7	CASSGSTGTVLREQYF	TGCGCCAGCAGCGGATCAACCGGGACAGTCTTGAGGGAGCAGTACTTC
NA	many	16	TRBV9	TRBJ1-1	CASSPQVRVQNTEAFF	TGTGCCAGCAGCCCCCAAGTTAGGGTACAGAACACTGAAGCTTTCTTT
NA	NA	15	TRBV11-3	TRBJ2-1	CASSLDLAGEDEQFF	TGTGCCAGCAGCTTAGATCTGGCAGGGGAGGATGAGCAGTTCTTC
NA	NA	13	TRBV5-5	TRBJ2-1	CASSLMAPGEQFF	TGTGCCAGCAGCTTGATGGCGCCAGGTGAGCAGTTCTTC
NA	NA	17	TRBV19	TRBJ2-4	CASSMIGDLAAKNIQYF	TGTGCCAGTAGTATGATCGGGGATCTAGCAGCCAAAAACATTCAGTACTTC
NA	many	15	TRBV9	TRBJ1-5	CASSVGGSGSQPQHF	TGTGCCAGCAGCGTAGGTGGCAGTGGATCGCAGCCCCAGCATTTT
NA	once	18	TRBV6-5	TRBJ2-7	CASSHKSGAQEVAGEQYF	TGTGCCAGCAGTCACAAATCCGGGGCACAAGAAGTGGCCGGCGAGCAGTACTTC
NA	many	16	TRBV19	TRBJ1-5	CASSPGGFPNNQPQHF	TGTGCCAGTAGCCCCGGAGGGTTCCCCAACAATCAGCCCCAGCATTTT
TRBD1	few	16	TRBV19	TRBJ1-2	CASSTRQGIDNYGYTF	TGTGCCAGTAGTACTCGACAGGGGATCGACAACTATGGCTACACCTTC
TRBD1	many	16	TRBV3-1	TRBJ2-2	CASLPGQGAGTGELFF	TGTGCCAGCCTACCGGGACAGGGGGCCGGCACCGGGGAGCTGTTTTTT
NA	many	14	TRBV12-3/TRBV12-4	TRBJ2-7	CASRTSPGPYEQYF	TGTGCCAGCAGAACCAGCCCAGGTCCGTACGAGCAGTACTTC
NA	many	14	TRBV27	TRBJ2-2	CASSLFRPSGELFF	TGTGCCAGCAGTTTATTCCGTCCCAGCGGGGAGCTGTTTTTT
NA	few	12	TRBV7-9	TRBJ2-1	CASSSPDNEQFF	TGTGCCAGCAGCTCACCAGACAATGAGCAGTTCTTC
NA	NA	17	TRBV4-3	TRBJ2-3	CASSQIRTEVSTDTQYF	TGCGCCAGCAGCCAGATCCGGACAGAAGTAAGCACAGATACGCAGTATTTT